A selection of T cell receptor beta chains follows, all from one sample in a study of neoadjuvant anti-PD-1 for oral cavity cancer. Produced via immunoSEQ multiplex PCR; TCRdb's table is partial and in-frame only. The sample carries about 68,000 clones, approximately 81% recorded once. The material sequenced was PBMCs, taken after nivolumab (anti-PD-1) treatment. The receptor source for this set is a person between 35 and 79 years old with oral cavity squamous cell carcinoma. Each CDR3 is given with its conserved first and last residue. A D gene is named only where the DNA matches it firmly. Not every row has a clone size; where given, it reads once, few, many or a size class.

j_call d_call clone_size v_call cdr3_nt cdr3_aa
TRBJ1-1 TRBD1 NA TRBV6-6 TGTGCCAGCAGTTACCTTGGGACAGGTCCACTTGAAGCTTTCTTT CASSYLGTGPLEAFF
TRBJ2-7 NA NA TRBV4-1 TGCGCCAGCAGCCAAGGACACTCAGGCGAGCAGTACTTC CASSQGHSGEQYF
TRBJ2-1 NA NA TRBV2 TGTGCCAGCAGTCTCCGGGCTTACAATGAGCAGTTCTTC CASSLRAYNEQFF
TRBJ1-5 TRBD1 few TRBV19 TGTGCCAGTACCCTTACAGGGGAGCAGCCCCAGCATTTT CASTLTGEQPQHF
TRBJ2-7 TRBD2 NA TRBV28 TGTGCCAGCAGCCGTAGCGGGGGGTCCTACGAGCAGTACTTC CASSRSGGSYEQYF
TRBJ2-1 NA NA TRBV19 TGTGCCAGTAGTATAAGTCAAAGCTCCTACAATGAGCAGTTCTTC CASSISQSSYNEQFF
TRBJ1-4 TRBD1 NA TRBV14 TGTGCCAGCAGCAACACAGGGGCCGCGGGGCTGTTTTTT CASSNTGAAGLFF
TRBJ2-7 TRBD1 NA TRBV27 TGTGCCAGCAGTCTAGATTGGACAGGGGGCTACGAGCAGTACTTC CASSLDWTGGYEQYF
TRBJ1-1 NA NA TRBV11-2 TGTGCCAGCAGCTTAGCGGAAACTACTGAAGCTTTCTTT CASSLAETTEAFF
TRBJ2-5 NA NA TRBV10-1 TGCGCCAGCAGCTTGGGACACCGAGAGACCCAGTACTTC CASSLGHRETQYF
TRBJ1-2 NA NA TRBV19 TGTGCCAGTAGTATTGGTGCCGTCAGTGGCTACACCTTC CASSIGAVSGYTF
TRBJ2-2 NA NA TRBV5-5 TGTGCCAGCAGCTTGGGTCAGGCCGGGACCGGGGAGCTGTTTTTT CASSLGQAGTGELFF
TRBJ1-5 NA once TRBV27 TGTGCCAGCAGTTTATCGTGGGATCGCAATCAGCCCCAGCATTTT CASSLSWDRNQPQHF
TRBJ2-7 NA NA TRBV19 TGTGCCAGTAGTAAGTTTGACGGGAGCTACGAGCAGTACTTC CASSKFDGSYEQYF
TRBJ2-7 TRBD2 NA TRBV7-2 TGTGCCAGCAGCTTATACTCTCTAGCGGGAGCTTACGAGCAGTACTTC CASSLYSLAGAYEQYF
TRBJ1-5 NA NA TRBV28 TGTGCCAGCAGTTTTTGGCAGGCCGATAGCAATCAGCCCCAGCATTTT CASSFWQADSNQPQHF
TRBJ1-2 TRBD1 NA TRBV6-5 TGTGCCAGCTCTCAGGGGGGTACTAACTATGGCTACACCTTC CASSQGGTNYGYTF
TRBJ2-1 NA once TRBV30 TGTGCCTGGAGTAGCGCCGGGTCTCGGTGGAATGAGCAGTTCTTC CAWSSAGSRWNEQFF